This TCR beta chain was retrieved from a study of T cells in Graves' hyperthyroidism and ophthalmopathy. Looked up from germline, CDR1 is LGHDT and CDR2 is YNNKEL (reference sequence). Trimming removed 4 bases from V and 5 bases from J; junction bases left unmatched: 7. The CDR3 consists of 16 residues. This clonotype was observed a few times. What was amplified from RNA transcripts were TCR beta CDR3 regions. First-round RT-PCR targeting the TCR CDR3 was performed with the HTBI primer set. A single record per CDR3 protein comes from TCRdb applying MiXCR to the multiplex PCR reads. The data show 600,000 to 650,000 distinct CDR3 sequences, with around 21% seen just once and under 35% held by the top ten.

What was sequenced was blood. The clonotype comes from a man aged 25 to 40 with Graves' ophthalmopathy. V and J are TRBV3-1 and TRBJ2-5; the match to TRBD2 covers 13 bases. CDR3 loop: CASSLGLAGAPETQYF. As DNA, the CDR3 is TGTGCCAGCAGCCTCGGACTAGCGGGAGCCCCGGAGACCCAGTACTTC.